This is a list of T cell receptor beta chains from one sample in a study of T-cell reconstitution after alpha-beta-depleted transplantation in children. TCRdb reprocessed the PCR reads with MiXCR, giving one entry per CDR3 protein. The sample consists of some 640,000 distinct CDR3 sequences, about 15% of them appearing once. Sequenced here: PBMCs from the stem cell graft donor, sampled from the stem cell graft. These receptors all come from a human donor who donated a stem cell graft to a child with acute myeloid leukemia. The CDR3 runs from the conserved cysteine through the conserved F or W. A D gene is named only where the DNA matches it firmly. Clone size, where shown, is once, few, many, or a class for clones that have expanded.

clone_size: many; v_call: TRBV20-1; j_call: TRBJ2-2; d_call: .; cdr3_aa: CSARVGDAGELFF; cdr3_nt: TGCAGTGCTAGAGTAGGGGACGCCGGGGAGCTGTTTTTT
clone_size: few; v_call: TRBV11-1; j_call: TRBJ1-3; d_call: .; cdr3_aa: CASSLLLGGIISGNTIYF; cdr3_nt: TGTGCCAGCAGCTTATTGTTGGGGGGGATCATCTCTGGAAACACCATATATTTT
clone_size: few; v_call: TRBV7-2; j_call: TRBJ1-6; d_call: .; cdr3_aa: CASTRGWQNSPLHF; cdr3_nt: TGTGCCAGCACCAGGGGATGGCAAAATTCACCCCTCCACTTT
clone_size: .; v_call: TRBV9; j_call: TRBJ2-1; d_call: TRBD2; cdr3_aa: CASSVDLAGTYNEQFF; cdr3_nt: TGTGCCAGCAGCGTAGATCTAGCGGGGACCTACAATGAGCAGTTCTTC
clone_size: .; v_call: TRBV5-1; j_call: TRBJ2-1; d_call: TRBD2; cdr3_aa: CASRSQAGGLGEQFF; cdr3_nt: TGCGCCAGCAGGTCCCAGGCGGGGGGCCTGGGTGAGCAGTTCTTC
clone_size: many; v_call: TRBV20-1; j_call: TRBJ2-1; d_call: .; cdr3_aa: CSASGFGPNYNEQFF; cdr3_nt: TGCAGTGCTAGCGGTTTCGGGCCAAATTACAATGAGCAGTTCTTC
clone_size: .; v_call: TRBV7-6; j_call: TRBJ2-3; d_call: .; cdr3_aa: CASSNPGGPGTDTQYF; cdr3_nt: TGTGCCAGCAGCAACCCCGGGGGCCCCGGCACAGATACGCAGTATTTT
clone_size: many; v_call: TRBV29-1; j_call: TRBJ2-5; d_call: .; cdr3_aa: CSVRGAFLQETQYF; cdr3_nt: TGCAGCGTTCGGGGAGCCTTCCTCCAAGAGACCCAGTACTTC
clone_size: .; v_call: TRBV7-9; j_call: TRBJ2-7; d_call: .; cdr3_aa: CASSFAQGLSYEQYF; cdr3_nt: TGTGCCAGCAGCTTCGCCCAGGGACTTTCCTACGAGCAGTACTTC
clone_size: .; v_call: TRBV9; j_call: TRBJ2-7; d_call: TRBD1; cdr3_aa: CASSVGGQGTYEQYF; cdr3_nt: TGTGCCAGCAGCGTAGGGGGACAGGGGACCTACGAGCAGTACTTC
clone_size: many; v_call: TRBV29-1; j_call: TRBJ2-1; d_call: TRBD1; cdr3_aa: CSVQDRVNYNEQFF; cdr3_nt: TGCAGCGTCCAGGACAGGGTCAACTACAATGAGCAGTTCTTC
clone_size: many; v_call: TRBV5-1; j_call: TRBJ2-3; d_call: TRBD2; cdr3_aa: CASSLSRLAGGTDTQYF; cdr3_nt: TGCGCCAGCAGCCTGTCCCGCTTAGCGGGGGGCACAGATACGCAGTATTTT
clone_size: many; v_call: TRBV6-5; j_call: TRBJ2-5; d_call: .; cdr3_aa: CASSYSAGKETQYF; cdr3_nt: TGTGCCAGCAGTTACTCGGCTGGGAAAGAGACCCAGTACTTC
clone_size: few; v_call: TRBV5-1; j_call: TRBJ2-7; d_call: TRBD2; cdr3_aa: CASSPTSGDSYEQYF; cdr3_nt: TGCGCCAGCAGCCCAACTAGCGGGGACTCCTACGAGCAGTACTTC
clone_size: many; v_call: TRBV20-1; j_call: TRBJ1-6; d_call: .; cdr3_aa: CSARDYGQGHNSPLHF; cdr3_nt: TGCAGTGCTAGAGATTACGGGCAGGGGCATAATTCACCCCTCCACTTT
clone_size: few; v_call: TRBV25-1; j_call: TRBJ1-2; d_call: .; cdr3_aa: CASSDHPDHYGYTF; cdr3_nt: TGTGCCAGCAGTGATCATCCGGACCACTATGGCTACACCTTC